These 24 T cell receptor beta chains came from one sample sequenced in a study of regulatory T cells in long-lasting Graves disease. Through Arm-PCR of CDR3 regions and iRepertoire HTBI primers, TCR beta libraries were built. Via MiXCR, TCRdb re-called the multiplex PCR reads, giving one row per CDR3 protein. The sample has about 660,000 distinct CDR3 sequences; 25% to 35% are singletons. The time point: persistent/refractory GD, antithyroid drugs over 5 years with positive TRAb. Extracted RNA from PBMCs served as the source of the TCR library. The source material was peripheral blood mononuclear cells (PBMCs), sampled when the disease was refractory, from a patient treated with antithyroid drugs. These receptors all come from a female donor with Graves disease.

The chain employs TRBV6-5 and TRBJ2-5; TRBD2 matches at 7 bases. Germline lookup yields CDR1 MNHEY and CDR2 SVGAGI. The J segment lost 1 base and the V segment lost 2 bases, leaving 10 bases of the junction unmatched. The CDR3 has 17 residues. This CDR3 is CASSYRWCGSPQETQYF. The CDR3 nucleotides are TGTGCCAGCAGTTACAGGTGGTGCGGGAGCCCCCAAGAGACCCAGTACTTC.

The rearrangement uses TRBV7-3 and TRBJ2-1; D perhaps matches TRBD1 (5 bases). Trimming pared 2 bases from V and 1 base from J, leaving 12 bases between. CDR3 length equals 16 residues. Looked up from germline, CDR1 is SGHTA and CDR2 is FQGTGA. The CDR3 is CASSLDSAISYNEQFF. The CDR3, as DNA: TGTGCCAGCAGCTTAGACAGCGCCATTTCCTACAATGAGCAGTTCTTC.

The chain recombines TRBV6-1 with TRBJ1-5, with D possibly being TRBD1 (6 bases). With 7 bases removed from V and 2 bases from J, the gap between germline ends came to 15 bases. This CDR3 is 15 amino acids long. Per the germline V gene, CDR1 is MNHNS and CDR2 is SASEGT. As DNA, the CDR3 is TGTGCCAGCATCGAGGGGGGATCGGGCAATCAGCCCCAGCATTTT. Translated, it gives CASIEGGSGNQPQHF.

The table lists this clonotype with many counts. This chain links TRBV7-9 with TRBJ2-5, with D unresolved. The CDR3 is 12 amino acids. Germline V gives CDR1 SEHNR, CDR2 FQNEAQ (reference sequence). Trimming left V 8 bases short and J 7 bases short, with 14 bases between. The CDR3 loop reads CASSPPGRTQYF. The CDR3 DNA reads TGTGCCAGCTCGCCCCCCGGCAGGACCCAGTACTTC.

The DNA of the CDR3 is TGTGCCAGCAGTTACTCGACAGGGGGCAACAATCAGCCCCAGCATTTT. Its translation is CASSYSTGGNNQPQHF. This chain uses TRBV6-6 with TRBJ1-5, with 10 bases aligning to TRBD1. Per the germline V gene, CDR1 is MNHNY and CDR2 is SVGAGI (reference sequence). CDR3 length equals 16 residues. V was clipped by 0 bases and J by 3 bases; unmatched bases: 2.

This clonotype was found a few times. The genes are TRBV5-1 and TRBJ1-1, with a tentative D call TRBD1 (5 bases). The germline V gene has CDR1 SGHRS and CDR2 YFSETQ. V was trimmed by 6 bases and J by 2 bases, leaving 14 bases between them. CDR3 length equals 14 residues. Here the CDR3 DNA reads TGCGCCAGCACTTTGGGACGGTACAACACTGAAGCTTTCTTT. Translation: CASTLGRYNTEAFF.

In its sample, this clonotype was seen a few times. J is TRBJ2-2 and V is TRBV6-4; D remains ambiguous. The ends were cut back, 5 bases at V and 1 base at J, with 14 bases in the middle. This CDR3 spans 16 amino acids. The germline V gene has CDR1 MRHNA and CDR2 SNTAGT. The CDR3: CASSPRPARNTGELFF. In nucleotides, the CDR3 is TGTGCCAGCAGTCCCCGGCCGGCCAGGAACACCGGGGAGCTGTTTTTT.

The genes are TRBV29-1 and TRBJ1-1; a weak D match, TRBD1 (6 bases). The V gene's germline CDR1 is SQVTM and CDR2 ANQGSEA. CDR3 length equals 14 residues. V was pared by 4 bases and J by 4 bases, with 16 bases between. The CDR3: CSVVGVRGGTEAFF. The CDR3 DNA sequence: TGCAGCGTTGTAGGAGTAAGGGGGGGCACTGAAGCTTTCTTT.

The rearrangement links TRBV4-1 to TRBJ2-4; D perhaps matches TRBD2 (5 bases). Germline V lookup: CDR1 MGHRA, CDR2 YSYEKL. V lost 1 base, J lost 0 bases, and 10 bases lay in between. The CDR3 covers 16 residues. CDR3 sequence reads: CASSQAEELAKNIQYF. DNA of the CDR3: TGCGCCAGCAGCCAAGCGGAGGAGCTAGCCAAAAACATTCAGTACTTC.

A word on this clonotype: This may come from a read error, since a much larger clone is one base off. The rearrangement joins TRBV11-3 to TRBJ2-5; 9 bases are shared with TRBD1. Germline V CDR1 and CDR2: SGHNT, YENEEA. CDR3 length: 16 amino acids. V dropped 7 bases and J dropped 4; count of bases not matched to a gene: 13. The CDR3 loop is CASNPAGQGVGETQYF. The DNA for the CDR3 is TGTGCCAGCAACCCGGCGGGACAGGGAGTAGGAGAGACCCAGTACTTC.

This clonotype was seen repeatedly, ten times or more. The chain combines TRBV12-5 with TRBJ2-5; 9 nucleotides line up with TRBD2. This CDR3 region has 15 residues. The V segment lost 5 bases and the J segment 4 bases; nucleotides outside the gene matches: 8. Germline-derived CDR1 and CDR2 are LGHNT and FRNRAP. The CDR3 coding sequence is TGTGCTAGTGGTGAAACTAGCGGGCCTGGAGAGACCCAGTACTTC. As protein: CASGETSGPGETQYF.

This clonotype occurred a few times. The chain links TRBV10-3 to TRBJ1-2, with D perhaps matching TRBD1 (5 bases). Trimming removed 0 bases at V and 4 bases at J, with 15 bases between. The CDR3 contains 16 residues. Germline values: CDR1 ENHRY, CDR2 SYGVKD. CDR3 in amino acids: CAISESRGALGYGYTF. In DNA form, the CDR3 reads TGTGCCATCAGTGAGTCGAGAGGGGCCTTAGGCTATGGCTACACCTTC.

The genes are TRBV5-1 and TRBJ1-5, with TRBD1 matching over 9 bases. The germline V gene has CDR1 SGHRS and CDR2 YFSETQ. The CDR3 covers 15 residues. V was pared by 9 bases and J by 0 bases, with 7 bases of the junction left unmatched. CDR3: CATLPGQGSNQPQHF. The CDR3 DNA reads as TGCGCCACCCTCCCGGGACAGGGTAGCAATCAGCCCCAGCATTTT.

The V gene is TRBV3-1, the J gene TRBJ2-2; D remains ambiguous. Germline CDR1 is LGHDT and CDR2 is YNNKEL (reference sequence). Trimming pared 2 bases from V and 6 bases from J, leaving 4 bases between. The CDR3 is 12 amino acids. CDR3 residues: CASSQPSGELFF. As DNA, the CDR3 is TGTGCCAGCAGCCAACCATCCGGGGAGCTGTTTTTT.

This clonotype occurred a few times. The chain has TRBV28 and TRBJ1-6; TRBD1 matches at 7 bases. The V segment lost 5 bases and the J segment 8 bases; nucleotides outside the gene matches: 9. Germline CDR1 MDHEN, CDR2 SYDVKM. This CDR3 comprises 15 residues. The CDR3 sequence: CASSKTGLLDSPLHF. CDR3 coding DNA: TGTGCCAGCAGTAAGACAGGGCTGCTTGATTCACCCCTCCACTTT.

This clonotype was picked up a small number of times. The gene calls are TRBV25-1 and TRBJ1-6; 10 bases are shared with TRBD1. CDR1 and CDR2 from the germline V gene are MGHDK and SYGVNS. The length of the CDR3 is 16 residues. V lost 3 bases, J lost 7 bases, and 6 bases stayed unmatched. The CDR3 loop reads CASSDMTGGLNSPLHF. CDR3 nucleotides: TGTGCCAGCAGTGATATGACAGGGGGCTTAAATTCACCCCTCCACTTT. Variable domain in full (rest from reference TRBV25-1 and TRBJ1-6): EADIYQTPRYLVIGTGKKITLECSQTMGHDKMYWYQQDPGMELHLIHYSYGVNSTEKGDLSSESTVSRIRTEHFPLTLESARPSHTSQYLCASSDMTGGLNSPLHFGNGTRLTVT.

This clonotype was counted many times. Germline and junction disagree at one end, which may indicate a read error. The chain employs TRBV28 and TRBJ1-5; D is perhaps TRBD1 (5 bases). The CDR3 contains 15 residues. CDR1 is MDHEN and CDR2 is SYDVKM in the germline V gene. Here the CDR3 DNA reads TGTGCCAGCACTTTACAGGTGGGGGGCAATCAGCCCCAGCATTTT. It is translated as CASTLQVGGNQPQHF.

This clonotype was seen many times. This chain uses TRBV20-1 with TRBJ2-7, with TRBD2 matching over 13 bases. After removal of 4 bases from V and 2 bases from J, the junction contained 2 bases not matched to a gene. This CDR3 spans 14 amino acids. Germline V CDR1 and CDR2: DFQATT, SNEGSKA (reference sequence). This chain's CDR3 is CSAKGTSGAYEQYF. The CDR3 DNA follows: TGCAGTGCTAAGGGGACTAGCGGGGCCTACGAGCAGTACTTC.

This clonotype was detected a few times. This chain connects TRBV27 to TRBJ2-7; 7 positions match TRBD1. Germline V gene sequence: CDR1 MNHEY, CDR2 SMNVEV (reference sequence). V was pared by 7 bases and J by 5 bases, with 14 bases of the junction left unmatched. This CDR3 region has 15 residues. The CDR3 region has the DNA TGTGCCAGCAAACAACAGGGGTCTATCCTAAACGAGCAGTACTTC. Encoded protein: CASKQQGSILNEQYF.

Worth noting for this clonotype: A much larger clonotype is one base distant, so this may be a read error. This sequence joins TRBV28 and TRBJ1-5; TRBD1 agrees at 8 bases. CDR3 length: 19 residues. Germline V gene data show CDR1 as MDHEN and CDR2 as SYDVKM. The V gene end was trimmed by 6 bases and the J gene end by 4 bases; junction bases not matched to a gene: 20. The CDR3 bases are TGTGCCAGCAGCCTACCCCTGGGGACAGGCTTTGAGTCGAATCAGCCCCAGCATTTT. It translates to CASSLPLGTGFESNQPQHF.

The genes are TRBV5-6 and TRBJ2-2; TRBD2 matches 11 bases. V lost 0 bases to trimming and J lost 1 base; unmatched junction nucleotides: 5. This CDR3 comprises 18 residues. Germline assignment: CDR1 SGHDT and CDR2 YYEEEE. The CDR3 bases are TGTGCCAGCAGCTTGGTTAGCGGGAGGGCCTGGAACACCGGGGAGCTGTTTTTT. It specifies CASSLVSGRAWNTGELFF. The entire variable domain, with the rest obtained from reference TRBV5-6 and TRBJ2-2, is as follows: DAGVTQSPTHLIKTRGQQVTLRCSPKSGHDTVSWYQQALGQGPQFIFQYYEEEERQRGNFPDRFSGHQFPNYSSELNVNALLLGDSALYLCASSLVSGRAWNTGELFFGEGSRLTVL.

Only a few counts were recorded for this clonotype. The chain uses TRBV9 and TRBJ1-1; D uncertain. The CDR3 contains 16 residues. V lost 0 bases to trimming and J lost 3 bases, with 15 bases between them. The V gene's germline CDR1 is SGDLS and CDR2 YYNGEE. CDR3 sequence: CASSVVPDGRYTEAFF. CDR3 sequence (DNA): TGTGCCAGCAGCGTAGTACCCGACGGAAGGTACACTGAAGCTTTCTTT.

This clonotype has just a few counts. This sequence joins TRBV7-3 and TRBJ1-1, with D possibly TRBD1 on 6 matching bases. Germline assignment: CDR1 SGHTA and CDR2 FQGTGA. CDR3 size: 15 residues. The V gene lost 2 bases and the J gene lost 3 bases, with 13 bases spanning the gap. CDR3 sequence reads: CASSLSGAQYTEAFF. CDR3 bases: TGTGCCAGCAGCTTATCAGGGGCCCAGTACACTGAAGCTTTCTTT.

The chain uses TRBV20-1 and TRBJ1-5; D ambiguous. Germline CDR1 reads DFQATT; CDR2 reads SNEGSKA (reference sequence). The germline V and J ends were trimmed by 3 bases and 3 bases, with 15 bases remaining between them. CDR3 length equals 15 residues. In DNA form, the CDR3 reads TGCAGTGCTAGGGCATCCCGGGTCAACAATCAGCCCCAGCATTTT. This gives the protein CSARASRVNNQPQHF.